The T cell receptor beta chain under discussion was sequenced for a study of OX40 agonist ivuxolimab in advanced cancers. TCRdb keeps only in-frame clones here, not all; method: immunoSEQ multiplex PCR. Seen here are about 68,000 clones, 80% to 90% observed once, and the top ten hold around 1.5%. This material consisted of CD4+ or CD8+ T cells sorted from blood, taken in a trial of the OX40 agonist ivuxolimab. This clonotype was obtained from an adult with an advanced solid tumor such as melanoma, head and neck, liver or kidney cancer.

Written as DNA, the CDR3 is TGCGCCAGCAGCCCTAGCGGGAGAGGGTCGGGGGAGCAGTACTTC. This gives the protein CASSPSGRGSGEQYF. The chain combines TRBV5-1 with TRBJ2-7, with 10 bases matching TRBD2. V shed 4 bases, J shed 7 bases, and the junction held 11 bases outside the gene matches. Germline V gene sequence: CDR1 SGHRS, CDR2 YFSETQ. There are 15 residues in the CDR3. Full variable domain (outside the CDR3, taken from reference TRBV5-1 and TRBJ2-7): KAGVTQTPRYLIKTRGQQVTLSCSPISGHRSVSWYQQTPGQGLQFLFEYFSETQRNKGNFPGRFSGRQFSNSRSEMNVSTLELGDSALYLCASSPSGRGSGEQYFGPGTRLTVT.